This is a list of T cell receptor beta chains from one sample in a study of cytomegalovirus exposure and HLA in healthy donors. Produced via immunoSEQ multiplex PCR; TCRdb's table is partial and in-frame only. The sample lists 110,000 to 150,000 clones; roughly 77% were seen once. Sequencing was done on a sample of PBMCs. These receptor sequences come from a male donor in good health and CMV-seronegative. CDR3s include the opening cysteine and the closing phenylalanine or tryptophan. D genes are given only for firm matches. The listing skips clone size in some rows; elsewhere it reads once, few, many or a size class.

length: 14
J: TRBJ1-1
V: TRBV29-1
D: .
size: .
CDR3: CSVEMGLTDTEAFF
DNA: TGCAGCGTTGAAATGGGGCTGACGGACACTGAAGCTTTCTTT

length: 15
J: TRBJ1-5
V: TRBV6-5
D: TRBD1
size: .
CDR3: CASSRDRGPNQPQHF
DNA: TGTGCCAGCAGTCGCGACAGGGGGCCTAATCAGCCCCAGCATTTT

length: 15
J: TRBJ1-2
V: TRBV6-5
D: .
size: .
CDR3: CASSLEGRANYGYTF
DNA: TGTGCCAGCAGTTTGGAGGGAAGAGCTAACTATGGCTACACCTTC

length: 19
J: TRBJ2-3
V: TRBV5-4
D: TRBD2
size: .
CDR3: CASSLTSSGGAIRTDTQYF
DNA: TGTGCCAGCAGCTTGACATCTAGCGGGGGGGCCATTCGCACAGATACGCAGTATTTT

length: 16
J: TRBJ2-3
V: TRBV5-1
D: TRBD1
size: .
CDR3: CASRHTPDRVADTQYF
DNA: TGCGCCAGCAGACACACCCCGGACAGGGTAGCAGATACGCAGTATTTT

length: 13
J: TRBJ2-2
V: TRBV6-4
D: .
size: few
CDR3: CASSDSGTGELFF
DNA: TGTGCCAGCAGTGACTCCGGCACCGGGGAGCTGTTTTTT

length: 9
J: TRBJ2-5
V: TRBV5-6
D: .
size: .
CDR3: CASSAQGNF
DNA: TGTGCCAGCAGCGCGCAGGGTAACTTC

length: 14
J: TRBJ1-3
V: TRBV6-1
D: .
size: .
CDR3: CASRTGGTGNTIYF
DNA: TGTGCCAGCAGGACCGGGGGAACTGGAAACACCATATATTTT

length: 11
J: TRBJ2-2
V: TRBV20-1
D: .
size: .
CDR3: CSASGTGELFF
DNA: TGCAGTGCGAGCGGGACCGGGGAGCTGTTTTTT

length: 17
J: TRBJ2-3
V: TRBV6-4
D: TRBD2
size: .
CDR3: CASSDSGGGASTDTQYF
DNA: TGTGCCAGCAGTGACTCCGGCGGGGGTGCTAGCACAGATACGCAGTATTTT

length: 13
J: TRBJ2-3
V: TRBV19
D: .
size: once
CDR3: CASSRGHTDTQYF
DNA: TGTGCCAGTAGTAGGGGCCACACAGATACGCAGTATTTT

length: 14
J: TRBJ2-7
V: TRBV4-1
D: .
size: few
CDR3: CASSQERSSYEQYF
DNA: TGCGCCAGCAGCCAAGAGCGGAGCTCCTACGAGCAGTACTTC